This T cell receptor beta chain is from a study of identical twins. Study-wide points: Because invariant MAIT and iNKT cells could be present, zero-insertion analyses could be partly confounded. These conclusions were based on statistical analysis (cross-sectional, not following the same donors). Twins shared out-of-frame alpha sequences with excess low generation probability.

TCRdb used MiXCR to reprocess the 5' RACE reads, holding one entry per CDR3 protein. The top ten clones hold approximately 7.6% of a sample with around 340,000 distinct CDR3 sequences, 10% to 15% of them seen once. V gave up 5 bases and J gave up 4 bases, with 24 bases separating them. The germline CDR1 and CDR2 sequences are MNHEY and SMNVEV (reference sequence). The length of the CDR3 is 18 residues. This clonotype was picked up a small number of times. Its antigen is not known. These sequences were also reported in another study, on yellow fever vaccine responses in identical twins. This second study notes: Reportedly, the response of twins' T cells to the vaccine seemed partly convergent, partly personalized.

This chain joins TRBV27 and TRBJ1-3; D gene uncertain. The sequence was obtained from a woman aged 18-29 years in good health. Source material: CD8+ T cells sorted from blood. CDR3 protein: CASSPTSRAPILGNTIYF. The CDR3 DNA reads as TGTGCCAGCAGTCCCACAAGCCGGGCCCCCATACTCGGAAACACCATATATTTT.